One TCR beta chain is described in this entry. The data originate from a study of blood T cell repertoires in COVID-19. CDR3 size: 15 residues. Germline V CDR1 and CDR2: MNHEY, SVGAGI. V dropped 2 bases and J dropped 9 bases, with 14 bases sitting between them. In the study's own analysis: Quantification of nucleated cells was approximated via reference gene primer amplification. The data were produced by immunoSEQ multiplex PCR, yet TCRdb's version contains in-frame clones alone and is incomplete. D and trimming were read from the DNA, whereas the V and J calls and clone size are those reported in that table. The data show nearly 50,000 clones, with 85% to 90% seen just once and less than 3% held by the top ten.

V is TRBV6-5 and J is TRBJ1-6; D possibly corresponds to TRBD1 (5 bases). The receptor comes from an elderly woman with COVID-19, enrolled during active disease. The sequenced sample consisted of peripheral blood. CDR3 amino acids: CASSYSRDASSPLHF. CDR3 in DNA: TGTGCCAGCAGTTACAGCAGGGATGCGTCTTCACCCCTCCACTTT.